This entry describes one TCR beta chain. Its antigen remains unidentified. For a library built for alpha chains, this beta chain is a stray read; little rests on its size. One entry per CDR3 protein, called by TCRdb with MiXCR from the 5' RACE reads. The sample includes about 3,700 distinct CDR3 sequences, approximately 25% of them seen just once. J lost 6 bases, V lost 7 bases, and 7 bases had no gene match. The CDR3 has 13 residues. Germline loops: CDR1 MNHEY, CDR2 SVGEGT. This sample stems from a study of spatial heterogeneity in lung cancer. Whole-study findings and limits: Tracking of tumor mutation counts was seen in expanded intratumoral alpha and beta TCR counts.

Time point of the sample: sample taken at primary tumor resection. The donors were about 67 patients with non-small cell lung cancer that was early-stage and untreated. Sequencing used lung tumor tissue, obtained at surgery. The chain employs TRBV6-2 or TRBV6-3 and TRBJ1-2; 8 bases align to TRBD1. The clonotype originates from a male donor with early-stage non-small cell lung cancer. CDR3 DNA: TGTGCCAGCATTACGGACAGGGAACATGGCTACACCTTC. Encoded protein: CASITDREHGYTF.